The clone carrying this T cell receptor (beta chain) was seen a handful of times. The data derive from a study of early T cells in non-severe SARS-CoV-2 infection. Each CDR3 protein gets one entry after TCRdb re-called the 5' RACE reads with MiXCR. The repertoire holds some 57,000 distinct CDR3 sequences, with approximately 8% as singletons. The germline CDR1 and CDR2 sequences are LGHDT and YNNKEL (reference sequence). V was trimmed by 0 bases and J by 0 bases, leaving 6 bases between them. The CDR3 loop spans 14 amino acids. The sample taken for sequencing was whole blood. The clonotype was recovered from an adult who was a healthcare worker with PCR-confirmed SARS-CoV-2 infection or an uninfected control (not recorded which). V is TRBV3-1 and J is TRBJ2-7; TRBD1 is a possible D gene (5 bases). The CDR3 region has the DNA TGTGCCAGCAGCCAAGAGCAGGGCTCCTACGAGCAGTACTTC. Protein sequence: CASSQEQGSYEQYF.